The 7 T cell receptor beta chains in this list originate from one sample, sequenced in a study of blood T cells in healthy people across ages. Using a J-beta primer mix together with a sample-barcoded 5' primer, a second PCR was run for roughly 7 to 12 cycles. Each CDR3 protein is one row after TCRdb ran MiXCR on the 5' RACE reads. Of 350,000 to 450,000 distinct CDR3 sequences listed, approximately 52% are singletons. Sample: blood. The source of these receptors is a man between 60 and 70 years old in good health.

As regards this clonotype: A much larger clone lies one base from this, so it may be a read error. This CDR3 is CASSVGSRAGGEQFF. Here the CDR3 DNA reads TGTGCCAGCAGCGTAGGGTCCCGCGCGGGGGGAGAGCAGTTCTTC. The chain uses TRBV7-2 and TRBJ2-1; 8 bases match TRBD2. Per germline, CDR1 SGHTA and CDR2 FQGNSA. The V and J ends lost 5 bases and 10 bases, in that order; junction bases with no gene match: 13. This CDR3 is built from 15 residues.

V gene TRBV2 combines with J gene TRBJ2-5; 7 positions agree with TRBD2. The end of the DNA fits TRBJ2-7 better, so the J call may be wrong. Germline assignment: CDR1 SNHLY and CDR2 FYNNEI. This CDR3 contains 12 residues. The DNA of the CDR3 is TGTGCCAGCAGGCGGGAGAAGGGCGAGCAGTACTTC. This sequence encodes CASRREKGEQYF.

The V call is TRBV7-2, the J call TRBJ1-5; D gene unclear. The CDR3 loop spans 17 amino acids. Germline CDR1 SGHTA, CDR2 FQGNSA. Trimming cost V 5 bases and J 0 bases, with 17 bases left between them. CDR3 loop: CASSPRFGEVSNQPQHF. CDR3 DNA sequence: TGTGCCAGCAGCCCACGCTTTGGGGAGGTTAGCAATCAGCCCCAGCATTTT.

The chain carries TRBV27 and TRBJ1-2, with D possibly TRBD1 on 5 matching bases. Deletions cut 6 bases from V and 7 bases from J, with 12 bases between. Germline-derived CDR1 and CDR2 are MNHEY and SMNVEV (reference sequence). The CDR3 sequence is 12 residues long. In DNA form, the CDR3 reads TGTGCCAGCAGCTCATCAGGGTTTGGCTACACCTTC. Protein sequence: CASSSSGFGYTF.

The CDR3: CASSPTRGETQYF. The CDR3 DNA reads as TGTGCCAGCAGTCCAACTAGGGGGGAGACCCAGTACTTC. The chain recombines TRBV3-1 with TRBJ2-5, with D perhaps TRBD1 (6 bases). The CDR3 loop spans 13 amino acids. CDR1 is LGHDT and CDR2 is YNNKEL in the germline V gene (reference sequence). V was pared by 6 bases and J by 5 bases, with 13 bases between.

This chain links TRBV12-3 or TRBV12-4 with TRBJ2-6, with D possibly TRBD1 on 6 matching bases. The CDR3 spans 17 residues. V gave up 3 bases and J gave up 4 bases, with 16 bases separating them. In DNA, the CDR3 is TGTGCCAGCAGTTTGGGGGCTCGCAGGGCCGGGGCCAACGTCCTGACTTTC. Translated, it gives CASSLGARRAGANVLTF.

This clonotype was observed at least ten times. The V and J genes are TRBV12-3 or TRBV12-4 and TRBJ2-5; D may correspond to TRBD1 or TRBD2 (5 bases each). The germline V and J ends were trimmed by 1 base and 1 base, with 7 bases remaining between them. The CDR3 has 14 amino acids. CDR3 DNA: TGTGCCAGCAGTTTAGTGGGACCCCAAGAGACCCAGTACTTC. Amino acid sequence: CASSLVGPQETQYF.